The entry that follows covers one T cell receptor beta chain sequence. Its antigen is still unknown. The CDR3 loop spans 12 amino acids. Germline V CDR1 and CDR2: SGHKS, YYEKEE (reference sequence). V shed 4 bases and J shed 5 bases, with 9 bases lying between them. The data were taken from a study of blood T cells in healthy people across ages. Study-level findings and limits: Greater diversity and more naive CD4+ cells were seen in long-lived donors than in aged donors.

For the second PCR, which ran for 7 to 11 cycles, a sample-barcoded 5' primer and a J-beta primer mix were used. TCRdb independently ran MiXCR on the 5' RACE reads; one entry per CDR3 protein. This table has more than 500,000 distinct CDR3 sequences, roughly a quarter appearing once. These same data were also listed under a study on T cells of mothers and their children. This second report adds: Reads obtained per mother exceeded 8.5 million TCR beta CDR3 reads, with about 3 million obtained per child. Thymic selection molds TCR recombination output in much the same way for related pairs as for unrelated pairs. Related mother-child pairs shared slightly more overlap than unrelated pairs, but the difference was non-significant.

This sequence joins TRBV5-5 and TRBJ1-1, with D uncertain. The sequencing input was blood. This sequence was found in a boy aged 2 to 10 in good health. This CDR3 is CASSEHGTEAFF. The CDR3 DNA sequence: TGTGCCAGCAGCGAACACGGGACTGAAGCTTTCTTT.